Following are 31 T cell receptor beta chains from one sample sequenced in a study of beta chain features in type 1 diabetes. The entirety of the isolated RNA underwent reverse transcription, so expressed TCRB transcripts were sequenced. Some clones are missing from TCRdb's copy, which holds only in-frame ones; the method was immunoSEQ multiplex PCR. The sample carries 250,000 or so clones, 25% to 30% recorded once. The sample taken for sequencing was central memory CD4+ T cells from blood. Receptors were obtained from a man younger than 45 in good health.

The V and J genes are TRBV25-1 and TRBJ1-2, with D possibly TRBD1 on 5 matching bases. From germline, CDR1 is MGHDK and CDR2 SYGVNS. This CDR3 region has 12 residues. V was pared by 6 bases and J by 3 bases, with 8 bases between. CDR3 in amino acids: CASSGGYYGYTF. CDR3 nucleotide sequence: TGTGCCAGCAGCGGGGGTTACTATGGCTACACCTTC.

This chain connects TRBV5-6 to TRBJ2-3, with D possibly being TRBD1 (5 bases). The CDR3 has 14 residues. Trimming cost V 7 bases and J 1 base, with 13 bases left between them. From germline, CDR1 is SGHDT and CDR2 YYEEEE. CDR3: CASRMGQGTDTQYF. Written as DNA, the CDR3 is TGTGCCAGCCGCATGGGGCAGGGCACAGATACGCAGTATTTT.

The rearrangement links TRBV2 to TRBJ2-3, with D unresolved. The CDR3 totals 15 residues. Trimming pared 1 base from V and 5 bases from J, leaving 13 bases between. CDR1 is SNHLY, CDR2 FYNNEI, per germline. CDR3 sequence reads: CASSEDIGAKDTQYF. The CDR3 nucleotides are TGTGCCAGCAGTGAAGATATCGGCGCAAAAGATACGCAGTATTTT. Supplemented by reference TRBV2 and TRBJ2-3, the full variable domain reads EPEVTQTPSHQVTQMGQEVILRCVPISNHLYFYWYRQILGQKVEFLVSFYNNEISEKSEIFDDQFSVERPDGSNFTLKIRSTKLEDSAMYFCASSEDIGAKDTQYFGPGTRLTVL.

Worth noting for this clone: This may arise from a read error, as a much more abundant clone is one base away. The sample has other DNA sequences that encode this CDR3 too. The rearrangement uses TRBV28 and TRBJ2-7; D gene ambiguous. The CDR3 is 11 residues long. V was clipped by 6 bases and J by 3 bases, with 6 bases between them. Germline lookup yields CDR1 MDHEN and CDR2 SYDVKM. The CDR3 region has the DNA TGTGCCAGCAGCGGCAACTACGAGCAGTACTTC. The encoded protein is CASSGNYEQYF.

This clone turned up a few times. CDR3 loop: CASSRLGQGVPGANVLTF. The CDR3 DNA reads as TGTGCCAGCAGCCGGCTTGGACAGGGGGTTCCTGGGGCCAACGTCCTGACTTTC. The chain joins TRBV14 to TRBJ2-6, with 10 bases matching TRBD1. The J segment lost 2 bases and the V segment lost 4 bases, leaving 8 bases of the junction unmatched. Germline V gene lookup returns CDR1 SGHDN and CDR2 FVKESK. The CDR3 length is 18 residues.

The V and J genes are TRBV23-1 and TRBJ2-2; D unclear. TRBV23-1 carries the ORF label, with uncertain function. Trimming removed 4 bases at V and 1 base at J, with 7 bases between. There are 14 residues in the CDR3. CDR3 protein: CASSPRENTGELFF. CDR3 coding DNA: TGCGCCAGCAGTCCCAGAGAGAACACCGGGGAGCTGTTTTTT.

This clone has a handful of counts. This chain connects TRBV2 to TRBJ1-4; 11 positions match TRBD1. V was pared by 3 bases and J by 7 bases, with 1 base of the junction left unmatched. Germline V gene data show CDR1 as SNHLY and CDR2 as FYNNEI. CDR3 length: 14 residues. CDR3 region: CASSEDRGREKLFF. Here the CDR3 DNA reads TGTGCCAGCAGTGAGGACAGGGGGCGTGAAAAACTGTTTTTT.

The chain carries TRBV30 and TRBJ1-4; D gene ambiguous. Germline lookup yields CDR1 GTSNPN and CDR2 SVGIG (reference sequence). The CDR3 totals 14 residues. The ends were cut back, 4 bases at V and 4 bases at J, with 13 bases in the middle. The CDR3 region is CAWNHGRDNEKLFF. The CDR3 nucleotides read TGTGCCTGGAATCATGGCAGAGATAATGAAAAACTGTTTTTT.

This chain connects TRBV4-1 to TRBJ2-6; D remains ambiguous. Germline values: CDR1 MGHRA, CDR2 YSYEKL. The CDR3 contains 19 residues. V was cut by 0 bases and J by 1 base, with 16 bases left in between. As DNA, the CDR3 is TGCGCCAGCAGCCAAGATTACAGACCCCAGACTTCTGGGGCCAACGTCCTGACTTTC. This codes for CASSQDYRPQTSGANVLTF.

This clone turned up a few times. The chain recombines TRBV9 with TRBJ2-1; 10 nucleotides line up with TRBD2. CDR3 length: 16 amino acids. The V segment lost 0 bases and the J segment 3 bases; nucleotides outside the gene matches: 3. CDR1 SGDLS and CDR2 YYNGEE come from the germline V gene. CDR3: CASSVDQREGYNEQFF. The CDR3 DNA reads TGTGCCAGCAGCGTAGATCAGCGGGAGGGCTACAATGAGCAGTTCTTC.

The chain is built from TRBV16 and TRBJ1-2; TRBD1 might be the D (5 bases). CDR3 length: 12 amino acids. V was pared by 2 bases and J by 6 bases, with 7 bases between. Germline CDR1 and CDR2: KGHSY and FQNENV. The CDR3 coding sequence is TGTGCCAGCAGCCAAGGGGGAAATGGCTACACCTTC. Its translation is CASSQGGNGYTF.

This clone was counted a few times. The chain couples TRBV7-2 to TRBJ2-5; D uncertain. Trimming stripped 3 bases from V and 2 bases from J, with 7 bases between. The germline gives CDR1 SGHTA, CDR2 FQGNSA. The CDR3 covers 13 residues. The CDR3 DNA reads TGTGCCAGCAGCTTTGGAACGCAAGAGACCCAGTACTTC. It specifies CASSFGTQETQYF.

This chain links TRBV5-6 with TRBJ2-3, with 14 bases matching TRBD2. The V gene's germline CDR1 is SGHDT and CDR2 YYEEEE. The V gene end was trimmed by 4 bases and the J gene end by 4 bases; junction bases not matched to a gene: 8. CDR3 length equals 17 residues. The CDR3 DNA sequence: TGTGCCAGCAGCGCCATCTGGACTAGCGGGAGGTCAGATACGCAGTATTTT. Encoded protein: CASSAIWTSGRSDTQYF.

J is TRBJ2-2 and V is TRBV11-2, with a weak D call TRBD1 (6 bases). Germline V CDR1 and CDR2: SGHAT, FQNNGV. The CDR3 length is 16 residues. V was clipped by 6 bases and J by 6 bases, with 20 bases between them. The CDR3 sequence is CASSSRTAVRAGELFF. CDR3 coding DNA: TGTGCCAGCAGTAGTCGGACAGCTGTTAGGGCCGGGGAGCTGTTTTTT. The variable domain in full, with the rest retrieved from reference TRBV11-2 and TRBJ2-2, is EAGVAQSPRYKIIEKRQSVAFWCNPISGHATLYWYQQILGQGPKLLIQFQNNGVVDDSQLPKDRFSAERLKGVDSTLKIQPAKLEDSAVYLCASSSRTAVRAGELFFGEGSRLTVL.

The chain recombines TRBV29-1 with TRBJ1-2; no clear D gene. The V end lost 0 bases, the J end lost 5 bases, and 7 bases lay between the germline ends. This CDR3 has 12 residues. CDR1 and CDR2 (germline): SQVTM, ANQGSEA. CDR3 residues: CSVEEGGYGYTF. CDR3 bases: TGCAGCGTTGAAGAGGGAGGGTATGGCTACACCTTC.

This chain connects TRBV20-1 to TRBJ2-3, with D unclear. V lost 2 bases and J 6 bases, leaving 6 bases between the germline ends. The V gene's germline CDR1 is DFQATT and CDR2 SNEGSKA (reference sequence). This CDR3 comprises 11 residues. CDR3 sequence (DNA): TGCAGTGCTAGAACGCGGGATACGCAGTATTTT. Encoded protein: CSARTRDTQYF.

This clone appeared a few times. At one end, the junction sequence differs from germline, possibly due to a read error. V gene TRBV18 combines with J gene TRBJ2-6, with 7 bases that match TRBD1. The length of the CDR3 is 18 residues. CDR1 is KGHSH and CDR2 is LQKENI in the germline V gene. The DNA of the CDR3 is TGTGCCAGCTCACCTTCGGCAGGGGGAAGTGCCGGGGCCAACGGCCTGACTTTC. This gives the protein CASSPSAGGSAGANGLTF.

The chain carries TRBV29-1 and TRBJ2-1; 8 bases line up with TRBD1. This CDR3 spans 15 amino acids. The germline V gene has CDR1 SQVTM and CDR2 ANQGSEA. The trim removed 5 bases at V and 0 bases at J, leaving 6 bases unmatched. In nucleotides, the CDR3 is TGCAGCGTTTCAAACAGGGGGAGCTCCTACAATGAGCAGTTCTTC. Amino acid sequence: CSVSNRGSSYNEQFF.

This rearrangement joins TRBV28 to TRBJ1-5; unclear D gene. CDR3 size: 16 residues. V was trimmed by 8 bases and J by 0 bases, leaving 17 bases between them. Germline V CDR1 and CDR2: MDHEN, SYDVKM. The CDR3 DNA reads TGTGCCAGCCACGTCGGGAGAAAATATAGCAATCAGCCCCAGCATTTT. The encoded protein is CASHVGRKYSNQPQHF.

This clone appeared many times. CDR3 protein: CAISEGASGSYEQYF. CDR3 bases: TGTGCCATCAGTGAGGGAGCTAGCGGGAGCTACGAGCAGTACTTC. The chain joins TRBV10-3 to TRBJ2-7; 10 nucleotides match TRBD2. The CDR3 consists of 15 residues. V gave up 2 bases and J gave up 3 bases; unmatched junction bases: 4. Germline V gene data show CDR1 as ENHRY and CDR2 as SYGVKD.

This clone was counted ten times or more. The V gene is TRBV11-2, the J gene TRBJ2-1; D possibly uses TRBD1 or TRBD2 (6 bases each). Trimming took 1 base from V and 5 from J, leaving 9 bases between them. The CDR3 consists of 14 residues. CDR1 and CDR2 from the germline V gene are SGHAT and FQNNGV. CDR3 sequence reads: CASSLAGADNEQFF. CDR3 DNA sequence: TGTGCCAGCAGCTTAGCGGGGGCAGACAATGAGCAGTTCTTC.

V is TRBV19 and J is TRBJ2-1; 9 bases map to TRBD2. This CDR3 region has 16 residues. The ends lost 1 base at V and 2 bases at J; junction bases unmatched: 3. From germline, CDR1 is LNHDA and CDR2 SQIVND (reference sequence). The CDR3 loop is CASSIGASGTYNEQFF. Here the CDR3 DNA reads TGTGCCAGTAGTATAGGGGCTAGCGGGACCTACAATGAGCAGTTCTTC.

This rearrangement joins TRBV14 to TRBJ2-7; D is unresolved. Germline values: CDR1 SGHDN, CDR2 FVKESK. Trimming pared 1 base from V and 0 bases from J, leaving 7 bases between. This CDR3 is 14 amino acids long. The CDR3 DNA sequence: TGTGCCAGCAGCCAAGGTTCCTTCTCCTACGAGCAGTACTTC. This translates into CASSQGSFSYEQYF.

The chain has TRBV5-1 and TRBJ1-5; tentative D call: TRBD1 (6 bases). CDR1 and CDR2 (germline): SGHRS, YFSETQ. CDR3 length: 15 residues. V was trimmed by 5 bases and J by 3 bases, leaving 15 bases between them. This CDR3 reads CASSITGSPNQPQHF. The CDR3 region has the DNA TGCGCCAGCAGTATCACAGGGTCCCCCAATCAGCCCCAGCATTTT.

The DNA for the CDR3 is TGCAGCGTAGCCACTAGCGGAAACACAGATACGCAGTATTTT. Its translation is CSVATSGNTDTQYF. V is TRBV29-1 and J is TRBJ2-3, with 8 bases lining up with TRBD2. The V gene's germline CDR1 is SQVTM and CDR2 ANQGSEA. The CDR3 has 14 amino acids. The V segment lost 6 bases and the J segment 2 bases; nucleotides outside the gene matches: 7.

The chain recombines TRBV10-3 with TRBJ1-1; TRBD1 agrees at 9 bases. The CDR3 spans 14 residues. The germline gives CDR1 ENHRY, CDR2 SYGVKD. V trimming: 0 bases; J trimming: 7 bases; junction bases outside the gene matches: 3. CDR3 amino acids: CAISESAGQGEAFF. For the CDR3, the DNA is TGTGCCATCAGTGAGTCAGCGGGACAGGGTGAAGCTTTCTTT.

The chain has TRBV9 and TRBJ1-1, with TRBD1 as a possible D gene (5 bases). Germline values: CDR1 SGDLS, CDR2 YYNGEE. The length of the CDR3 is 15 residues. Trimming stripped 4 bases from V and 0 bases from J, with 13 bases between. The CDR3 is CASSQQGLMNTEAFF. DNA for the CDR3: TGTGCCAGCAGCCAGCAGGGACTTATGAACACTGAAGCTTTCTTT.

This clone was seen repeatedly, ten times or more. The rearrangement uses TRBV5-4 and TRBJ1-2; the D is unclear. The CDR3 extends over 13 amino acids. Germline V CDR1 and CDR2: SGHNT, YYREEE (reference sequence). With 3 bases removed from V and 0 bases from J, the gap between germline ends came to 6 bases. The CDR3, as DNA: TGTGCCAGCAGCTCAAATACTAACTATGGCTACACCTTC. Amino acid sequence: CASSSNTNYGYTF.

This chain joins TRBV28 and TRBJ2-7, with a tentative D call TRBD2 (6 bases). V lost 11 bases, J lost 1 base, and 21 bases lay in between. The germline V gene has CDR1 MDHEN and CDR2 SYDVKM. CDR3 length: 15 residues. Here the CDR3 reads CALGGRGSVSYEQYF. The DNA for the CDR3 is TGTGCCCTCGGGGGACGGGGGAGTGTTTCCTACGAGCAGTACTTC.

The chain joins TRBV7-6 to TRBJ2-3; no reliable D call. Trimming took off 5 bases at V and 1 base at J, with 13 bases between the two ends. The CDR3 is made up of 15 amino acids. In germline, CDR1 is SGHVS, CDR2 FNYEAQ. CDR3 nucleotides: TGTGCCAGCAGCCCAATCGTGGCGGGCACAGATACGCAGTATTTT. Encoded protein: CASSPIVAGTDTQYF.

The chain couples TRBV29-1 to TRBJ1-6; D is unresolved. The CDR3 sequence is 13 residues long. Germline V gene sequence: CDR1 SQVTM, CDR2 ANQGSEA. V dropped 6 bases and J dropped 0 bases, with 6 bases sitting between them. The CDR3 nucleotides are TGCAGCGTCCGAAGCTCCTATAATTCACCCCTCCACTTT. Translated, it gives CSVRSSYNSPLHF.